This TCR beta chain stems from a study of blood T cell repertoires in COVID-19. Repertoires were generated with immunoSEQ multiplex PCR, while TCRdb's copy carries only in-frame clones and drops some. Among about 230,000 clones listed, around 84% were seen once. The CDR3 totals 12 residues. Germline assignment: CDR1 MNHNY and CDR2 SVGAGI (reference sequence). V gave up 11 bases and J gave up 0 bases, with 9 bases separating them. The TCR comes from a man in his forties with acute or convalescent COVID-19. The sample was peripheral blood. The rearrangement joins TRBV6-6 to TRBJ2-3; D not certain. The CDR3 protein is CASRGSTDTQYF. DNA of the CDR3: TGTGCCTCTCGCGGAAGCACAGATACGCAGTATTTT.